The clone carrying this T cell receptor beta chain has only a few counts. Its antigen is undetermined. The sample comes from a study of radiation and T cells in renal cell carcinoma. Study background: Nephrectomy followed 15 Gy stereotactic body radiation by 4 weeks.

Study conclusions and caveats: No pretreatment tumor biopsies were available for baseline clonotypes.

The method was immunoSEQ multiplex PCR; TCRdb's version includes in-frame clones alone and lacks a portion of them. Among just over 95,000 clones listed, less than 90% were seen once. Stated time point: baseline pretreatment blood. Treatment: 15 Gy SBRT to primary tumor, nephrectomy 4 weeks later. Radiation-treated patients gave blood at baseline, week 2 and week 4. Clear cell pathology was present in this patient's renal cell carcinoma. This TCR came from a man in his fifties or sixties with renal cell carcinoma. The sequencing here drew on blood, taken from a patient whose treatment included radiotherapy and nephrectomy.

The CDR3 DNA reads TGCGCCAGCAGCCAGATGGTGGGCTATGGCTACACCTTC. This codes for CASSQMVGYGYTF. V and J are TRBV4-1 and TRBJ1-2; D is unclear. The V end was cut by 3 bases, the J end by 4 bases, with 9 bases between. Germline V gene sequence: CDR1 MGHRA, CDR2 YSYEKL. There are 13 residues in the CDR3.